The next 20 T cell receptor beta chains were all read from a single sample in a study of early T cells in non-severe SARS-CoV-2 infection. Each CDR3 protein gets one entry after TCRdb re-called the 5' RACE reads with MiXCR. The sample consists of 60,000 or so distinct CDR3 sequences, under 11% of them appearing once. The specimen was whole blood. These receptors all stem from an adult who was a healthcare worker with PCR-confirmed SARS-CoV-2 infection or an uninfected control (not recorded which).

The DNA for the CDR3 is TGTGCCAGCAGCGTATCGGGCCGGAATGAGCAGTTCTTC. As protein: CASSVSGRNEQFF. The rearrangement uses TRBV9 and TRBJ2-1, with D unclear. The CDR3 length is 13 residues. Looked up from germline, CDR1 is SGDLS and CDR2 is YYNGEE. V was trimmed by 1 base and J by 7 bases, leaving 9 bases between them.

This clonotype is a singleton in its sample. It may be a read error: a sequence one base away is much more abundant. The CDR3 DNA sequence: TGTGACTGGAGTAGGCGGGACAGTTACTATGGCTACACCTTC. It encodes CDWSRRDSYYGYTF. This sequence joins TRBV30 and TRBJ1-2, with 7 bases lining up with TRBD1. Germline loops: CDR1 GTSNPN, CDR2 SVGIG (reference sequence). This CDR3 region has 14 residues.

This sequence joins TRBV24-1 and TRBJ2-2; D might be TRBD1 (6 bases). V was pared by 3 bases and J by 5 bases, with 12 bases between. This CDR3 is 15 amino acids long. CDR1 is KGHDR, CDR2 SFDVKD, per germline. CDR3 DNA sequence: TGTGCCACCAGTGATCCGGGACACCCTACCGGGGAGCTGTTTTTT. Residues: CATSDPGHPTGELFF.

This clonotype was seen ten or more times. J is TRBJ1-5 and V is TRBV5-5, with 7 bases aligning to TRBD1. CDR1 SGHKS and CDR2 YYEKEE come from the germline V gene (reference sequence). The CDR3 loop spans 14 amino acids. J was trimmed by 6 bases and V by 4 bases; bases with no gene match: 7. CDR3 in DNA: TGTGCCAGCAGCCTAACTACAGGGGTTCAGCCCCAGCATTTT. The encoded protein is CASSLTTGVQPQHF.

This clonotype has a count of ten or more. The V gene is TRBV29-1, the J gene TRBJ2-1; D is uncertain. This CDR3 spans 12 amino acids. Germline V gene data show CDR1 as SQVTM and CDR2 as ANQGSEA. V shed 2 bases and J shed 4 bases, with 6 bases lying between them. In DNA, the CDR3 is TGCAGCGTTGAACCCCAATACAATGAGCAGTTCTTC. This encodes CSVEPQYNEQFF.

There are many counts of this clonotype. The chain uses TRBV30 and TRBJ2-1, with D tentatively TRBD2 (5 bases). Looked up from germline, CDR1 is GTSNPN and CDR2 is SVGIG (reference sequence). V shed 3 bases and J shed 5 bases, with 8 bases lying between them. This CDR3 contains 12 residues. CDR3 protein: CAWRRANNEQFF. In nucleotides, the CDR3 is TGTGCCTGGAGGAGGGCTAACAATGAGCAGTTCTTC.

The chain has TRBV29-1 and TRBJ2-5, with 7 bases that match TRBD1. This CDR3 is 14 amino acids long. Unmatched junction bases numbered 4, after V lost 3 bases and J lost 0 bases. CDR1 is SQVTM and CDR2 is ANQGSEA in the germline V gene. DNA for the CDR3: TGCAGCGTTGACTCCGGGACAGACCAAGAGACCCAGTACTTC. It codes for CSVDSGTDQETQYF.

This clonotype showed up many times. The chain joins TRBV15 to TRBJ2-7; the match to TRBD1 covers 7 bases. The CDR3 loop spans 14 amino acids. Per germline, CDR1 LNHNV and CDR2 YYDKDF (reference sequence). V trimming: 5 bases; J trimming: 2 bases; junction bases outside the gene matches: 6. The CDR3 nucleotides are TGTGCCACCAGCCCTAGACAGGGACCCTACGAGCAGTACTTC. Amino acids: CATSPRQGPYEQYF. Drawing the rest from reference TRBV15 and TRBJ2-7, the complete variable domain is DAMVIQNPRYQVTQFGKPVTLSCSQTLNHNVMYWYQQKSSQAPKLLFHYYDKDFNNEADTPDNFQSRRPNTSFCFLDIRSPGLGDTAMYLCATSPRQGPYEQYFGPGTRLTVT.

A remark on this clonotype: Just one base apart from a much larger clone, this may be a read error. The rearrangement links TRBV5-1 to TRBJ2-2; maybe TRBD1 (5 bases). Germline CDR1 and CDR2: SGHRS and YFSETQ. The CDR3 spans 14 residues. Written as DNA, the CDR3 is TGCGCCGGCAGCTTGGGGCTAGAGGCCGGGGAGCTGTTTTTT. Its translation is CAGSLGLEAGELFF.

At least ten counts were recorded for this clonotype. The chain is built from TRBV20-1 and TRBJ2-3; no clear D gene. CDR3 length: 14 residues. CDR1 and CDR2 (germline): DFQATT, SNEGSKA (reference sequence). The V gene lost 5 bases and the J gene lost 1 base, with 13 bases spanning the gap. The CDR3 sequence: CSAGVVGGTDTQYF. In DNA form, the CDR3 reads TGCAGTGCTGGGGTGGTTGGCGGCACAGATACGCAGTATTTT.

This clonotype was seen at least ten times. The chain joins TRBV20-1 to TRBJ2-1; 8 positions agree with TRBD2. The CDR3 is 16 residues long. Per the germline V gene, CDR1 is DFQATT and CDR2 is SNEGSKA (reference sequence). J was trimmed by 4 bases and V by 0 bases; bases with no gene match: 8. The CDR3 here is CSARDQKRGPYNEQFF. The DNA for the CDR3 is TGCAGTGCTAGAGATCAGAAGCGGGGGCCTTACAATGAGCAGTTCTTC.

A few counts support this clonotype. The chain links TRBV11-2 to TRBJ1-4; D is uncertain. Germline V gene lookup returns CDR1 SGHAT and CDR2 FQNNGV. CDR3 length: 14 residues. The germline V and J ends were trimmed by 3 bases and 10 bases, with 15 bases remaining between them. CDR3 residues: CASSFFPLEGKLFF. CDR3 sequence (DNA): TGTGCCAGCAGCTTTTTCCCACTGGAGGGAAAACTGTTTTTT. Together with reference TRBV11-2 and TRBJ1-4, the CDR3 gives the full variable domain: EAGVAQSPRYKIIEKRQSVAFWCNPISGHATLYWYQQILGQGPKLLIQFQNNGVVDDSQLPKDRFSAERLKGVDSTLKIQPAKLEDSAVYLCASSFFPLEGKLFFGSGTQLSVL.

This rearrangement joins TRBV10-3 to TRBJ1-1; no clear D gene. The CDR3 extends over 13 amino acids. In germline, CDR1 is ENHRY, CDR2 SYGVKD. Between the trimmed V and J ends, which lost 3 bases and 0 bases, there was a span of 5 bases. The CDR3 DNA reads TGTGCCATCAGTGACAGCATGAACACTGAAGCTTTCTTT. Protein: CAISDSMNTEAFF.

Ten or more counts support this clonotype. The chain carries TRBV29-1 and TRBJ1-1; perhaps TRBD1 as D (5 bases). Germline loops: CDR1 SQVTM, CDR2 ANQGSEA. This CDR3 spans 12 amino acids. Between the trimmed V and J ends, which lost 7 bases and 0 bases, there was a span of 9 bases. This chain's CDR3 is CSATALNTEAFF. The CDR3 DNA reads TGCAGCGCGACAGCGTTGAACACTGAAGCTTTCTTT.

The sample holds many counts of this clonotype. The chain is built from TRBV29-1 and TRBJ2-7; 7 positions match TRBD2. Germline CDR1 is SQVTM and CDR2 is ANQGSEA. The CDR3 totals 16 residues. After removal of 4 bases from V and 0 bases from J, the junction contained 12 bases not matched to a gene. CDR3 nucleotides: TGCAGCGTTGGAGGGAGGGCCGCATCTCCCTCCTACGAGCAGTACTTC. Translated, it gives CSVGGRAASPSYEQYF.

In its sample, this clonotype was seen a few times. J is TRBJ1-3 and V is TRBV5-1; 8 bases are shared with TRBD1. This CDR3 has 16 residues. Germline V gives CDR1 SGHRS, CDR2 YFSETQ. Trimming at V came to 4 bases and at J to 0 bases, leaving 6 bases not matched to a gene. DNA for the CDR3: TGCGCCAGCAGCGTAGGGACAGGAGTCTCTGGAAACACCATATATTTT. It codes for CASSVGTGVSGNTIYF.

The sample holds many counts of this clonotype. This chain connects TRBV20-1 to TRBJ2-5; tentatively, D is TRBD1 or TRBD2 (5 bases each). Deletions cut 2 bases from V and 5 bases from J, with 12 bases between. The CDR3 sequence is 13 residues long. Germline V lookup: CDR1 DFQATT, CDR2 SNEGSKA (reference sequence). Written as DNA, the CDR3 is TGCAGTGCTAGAATCGGGGCCGGGGAGACCCAGTACTTC. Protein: CSARIGAGETQYF.

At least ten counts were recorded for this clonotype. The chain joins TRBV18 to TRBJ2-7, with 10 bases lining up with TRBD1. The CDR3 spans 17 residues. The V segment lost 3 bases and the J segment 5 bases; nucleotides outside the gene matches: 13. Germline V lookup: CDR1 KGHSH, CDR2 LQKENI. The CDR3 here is CASSPYNSGTGAHEQYF. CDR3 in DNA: TGTGCCAGCTCACCCTACAATTCCGGGACAGGGGCCCACGAGCAGTACTTC.

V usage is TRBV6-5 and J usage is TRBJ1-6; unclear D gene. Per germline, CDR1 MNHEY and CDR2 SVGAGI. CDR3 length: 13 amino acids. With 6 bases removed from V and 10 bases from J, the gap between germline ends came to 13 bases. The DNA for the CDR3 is TGTGCCAGCAGAGACTCGTTCGGCTCACCCCTCCACTTT. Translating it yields CASRDSFGSPLHF.

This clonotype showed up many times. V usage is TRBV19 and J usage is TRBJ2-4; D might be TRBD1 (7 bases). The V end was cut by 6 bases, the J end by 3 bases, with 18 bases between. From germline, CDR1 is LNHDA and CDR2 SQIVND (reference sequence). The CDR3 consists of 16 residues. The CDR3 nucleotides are TGTGCCAGTAGCTCACGGACTACAGGGGTCAAAAACATTCAGTACTTC. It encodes CASSSRTTGVKNIQYF.